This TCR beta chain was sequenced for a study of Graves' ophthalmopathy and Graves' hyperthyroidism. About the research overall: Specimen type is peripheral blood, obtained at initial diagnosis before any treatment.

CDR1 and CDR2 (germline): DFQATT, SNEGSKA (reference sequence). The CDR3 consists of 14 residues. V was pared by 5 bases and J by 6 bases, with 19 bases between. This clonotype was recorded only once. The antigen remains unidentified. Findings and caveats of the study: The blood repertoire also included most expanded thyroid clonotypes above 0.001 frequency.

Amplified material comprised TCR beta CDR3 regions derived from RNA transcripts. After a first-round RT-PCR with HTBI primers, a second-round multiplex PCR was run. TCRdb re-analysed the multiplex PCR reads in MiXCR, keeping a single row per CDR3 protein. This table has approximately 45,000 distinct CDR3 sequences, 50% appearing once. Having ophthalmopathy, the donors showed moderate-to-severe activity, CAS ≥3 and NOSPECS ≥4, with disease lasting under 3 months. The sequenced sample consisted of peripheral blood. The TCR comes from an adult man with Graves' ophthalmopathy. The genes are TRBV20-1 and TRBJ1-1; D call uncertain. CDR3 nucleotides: TGCAGTGCTCCGAGACTAGCGGGAGTATCTGAAGCTTTCTTT. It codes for CSAPRLAGVSEAFF.